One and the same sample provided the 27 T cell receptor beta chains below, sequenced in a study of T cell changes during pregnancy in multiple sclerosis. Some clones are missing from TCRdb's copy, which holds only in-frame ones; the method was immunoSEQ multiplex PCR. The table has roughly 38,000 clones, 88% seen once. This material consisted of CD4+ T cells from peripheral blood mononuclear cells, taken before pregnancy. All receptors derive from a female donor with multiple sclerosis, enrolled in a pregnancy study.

This chain's CDR3 is CSGHAGGNTEAFF. CDR3 nucleotides: TGCAGCGGGCACGCGGGGGGGAACACTGAAGCTTTCTTT. The rearrangement links TRBV29-1 to TRBJ1-1, with a tentative D call TRBD1 (5 bases). Germline V gene lookup returns CDR1 SQVTM and CDR2 ANQGSEA. V dropped 7 bases and J dropped 1 base, with 13 bases sitting between them. The CDR3 is 13 residues long.

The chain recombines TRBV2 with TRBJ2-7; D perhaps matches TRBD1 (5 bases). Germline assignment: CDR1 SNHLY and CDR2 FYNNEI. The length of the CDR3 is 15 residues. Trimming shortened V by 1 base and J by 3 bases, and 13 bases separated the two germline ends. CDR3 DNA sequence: TGTGCCAGCAGTGAAGGATGGGGCGTTAGCTACGAGCAGTACTTC. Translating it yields CASSEGWGVSYEQYF.

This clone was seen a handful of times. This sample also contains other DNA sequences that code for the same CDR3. In DNA form, the CDR3 reads TGTGCCAGCAGCCGACAGGGAGGCAATCAGCCCCAGCATTTT. Protein: CASSRQGGNQPQHF. The chain joins TRBV7-2 to TRBJ1-5, with TRBD1 matching 7 bases. In germline, CDR1 is SGHTA, CDR2 FQGNSA. V lost 5 bases, J lost 2 bases, and 3 bases stayed unmatched. The CDR3 loop spans 14 amino acids.

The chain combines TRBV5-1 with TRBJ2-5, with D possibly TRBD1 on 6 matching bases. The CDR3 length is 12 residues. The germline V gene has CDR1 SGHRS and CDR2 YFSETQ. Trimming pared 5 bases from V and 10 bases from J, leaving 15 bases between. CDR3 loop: CASRDSSLDQYF. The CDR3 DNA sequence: TGCGCCAGCAGGGACAGCTCTCTGGACCAGTACTTC.

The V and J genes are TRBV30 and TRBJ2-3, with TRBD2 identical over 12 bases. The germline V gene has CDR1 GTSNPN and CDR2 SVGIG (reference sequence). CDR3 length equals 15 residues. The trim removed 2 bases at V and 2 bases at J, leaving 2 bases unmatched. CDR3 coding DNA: TGTGCCTGGAGTCGGACTAGCGGGGACACAGATACGCAGTATTTT. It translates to CAWSRTSGDTDTQYF.

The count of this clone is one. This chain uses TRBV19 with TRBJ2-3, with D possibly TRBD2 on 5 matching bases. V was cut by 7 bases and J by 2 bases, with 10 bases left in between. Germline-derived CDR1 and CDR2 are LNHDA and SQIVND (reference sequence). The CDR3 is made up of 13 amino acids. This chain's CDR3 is CASTSGNTDTQYF. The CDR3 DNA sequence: TGTGCCAGTACGAGCGGAAACACAGATACGCAGTATTTT.

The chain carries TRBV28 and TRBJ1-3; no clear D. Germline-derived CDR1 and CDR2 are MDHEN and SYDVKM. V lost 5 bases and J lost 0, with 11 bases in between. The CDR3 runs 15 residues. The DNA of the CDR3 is TGTGCCAGCAGTGCCGCAGATACCTCTGGAAACACCATATATTTT. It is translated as CASSAADTSGNTIYF. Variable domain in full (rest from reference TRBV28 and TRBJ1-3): DVKVTQSSRYLVKRTGEKVFLECVQDMDHENMFWYRQDPGLGLRLIYFSYDVKMKEKGDIPEGYSVSREKKERFSLILESASTNQTSMYLCASSAADTSGNTIYFGEGSWLTVV.

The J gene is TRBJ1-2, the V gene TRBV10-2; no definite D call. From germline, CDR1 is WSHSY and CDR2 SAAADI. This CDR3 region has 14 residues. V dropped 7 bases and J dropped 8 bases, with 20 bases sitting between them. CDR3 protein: CASTGSEGGGGYTF. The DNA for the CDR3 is TGCGCCAGCACTGGGTCGGAAGGCGGAGGCGGCTACACCTTC.

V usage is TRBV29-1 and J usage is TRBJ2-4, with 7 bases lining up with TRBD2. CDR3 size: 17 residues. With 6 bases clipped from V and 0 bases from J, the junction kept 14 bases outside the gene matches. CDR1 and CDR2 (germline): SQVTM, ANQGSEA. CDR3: CSVAGDGLSLAKNIQYF. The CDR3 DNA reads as TGCAGCGTGGCGGGGGACGGACTTTCTCTAGCCAAAAACATTCAGTACTTC.

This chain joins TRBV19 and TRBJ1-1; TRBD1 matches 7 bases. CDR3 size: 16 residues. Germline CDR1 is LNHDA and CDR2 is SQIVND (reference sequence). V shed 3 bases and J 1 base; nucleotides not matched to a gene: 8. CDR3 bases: TGTGCCAGTAGTATTTTTCAGGGGGGACGGAACACTGAAGCTTTCTTT. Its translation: CASSIFQGGRNTEAFF.

This chain's CDR3 is CASSQEIVSGANVLTF. CDR3 nucleotide sequence: TGTGCCAGCAGCCAAGAAATAGTCTCTGGGGCCAACGTCCTGACTTTC. The chain employs TRBV4-2 and TRBJ2-6; D remains ambiguous. Trimming removed 0 bases at V and 0 bases at J, with 6 bases between. CDR3 length: 16 residues. Germline assignment: CDR1 LGHNA and CDR2 YNFKEQ.

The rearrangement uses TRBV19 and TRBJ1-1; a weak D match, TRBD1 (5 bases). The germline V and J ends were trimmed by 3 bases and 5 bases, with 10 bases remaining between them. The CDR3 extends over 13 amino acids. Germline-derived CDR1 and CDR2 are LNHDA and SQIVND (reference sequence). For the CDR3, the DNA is TGTGCCAGTAGTATCGGGGAGGGGACTGAAGCTTTCTTT. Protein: CASSIGEGTEAFF.

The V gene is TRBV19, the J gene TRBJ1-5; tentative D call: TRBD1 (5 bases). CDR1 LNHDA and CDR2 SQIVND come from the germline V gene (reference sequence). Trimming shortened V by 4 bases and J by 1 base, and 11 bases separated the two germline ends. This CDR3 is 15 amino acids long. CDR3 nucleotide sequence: TGTGCCAGTAGTAAGGGGCTCGTGAGCAATCAGCCCCAGCATTTT. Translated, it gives CASSKGLVSNQPQHF.

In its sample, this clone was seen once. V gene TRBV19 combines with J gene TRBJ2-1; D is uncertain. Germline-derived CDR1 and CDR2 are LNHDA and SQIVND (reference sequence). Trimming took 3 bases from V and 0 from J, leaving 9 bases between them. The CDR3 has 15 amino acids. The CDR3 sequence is CASSISWSSYNEQFF. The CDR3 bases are TGTGCCAGTAGTATCTCGTGGAGCTCCTACAATGAGCAGTTCTTC.

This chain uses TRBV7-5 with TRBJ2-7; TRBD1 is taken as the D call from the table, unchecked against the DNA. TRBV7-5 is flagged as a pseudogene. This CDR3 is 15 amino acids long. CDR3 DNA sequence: TGTGTCAGAAGCACCATCAGGACAGGATTCTACGAGCAGTACTTC. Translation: CVRSTIRTGFYEQYF.

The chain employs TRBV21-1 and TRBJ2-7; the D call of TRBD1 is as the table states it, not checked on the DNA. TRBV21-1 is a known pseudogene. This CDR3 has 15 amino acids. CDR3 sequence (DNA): TGTGCCAGCAGCAAAGGGGGCGATAGCAACCACGAGCAGTACTTC. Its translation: CASSKGGDSNHEQYF.

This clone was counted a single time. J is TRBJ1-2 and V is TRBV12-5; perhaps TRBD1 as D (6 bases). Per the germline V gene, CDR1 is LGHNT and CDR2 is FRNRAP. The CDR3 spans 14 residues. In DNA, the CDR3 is TGTGTCAAGGGACATCAAGTAATCGACTATGGCTACACCTTC. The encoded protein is CVKGHQVIDYGYTF.

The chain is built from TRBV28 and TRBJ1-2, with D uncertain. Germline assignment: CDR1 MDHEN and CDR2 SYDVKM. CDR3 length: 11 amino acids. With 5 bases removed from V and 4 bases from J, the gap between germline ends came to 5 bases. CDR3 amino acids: CASSEGYGYTF. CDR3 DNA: TGTGCCAGCAGTGAGGGCTATGGCTACACCTTC.

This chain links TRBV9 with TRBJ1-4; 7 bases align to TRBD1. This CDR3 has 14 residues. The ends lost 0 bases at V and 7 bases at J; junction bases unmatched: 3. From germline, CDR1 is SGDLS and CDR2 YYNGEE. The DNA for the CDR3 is TGTGCCAGCAGCGTAGACAGGGGTGGTGAAAAACTGTTTTTT. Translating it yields CASSVDRGGEKLFF.

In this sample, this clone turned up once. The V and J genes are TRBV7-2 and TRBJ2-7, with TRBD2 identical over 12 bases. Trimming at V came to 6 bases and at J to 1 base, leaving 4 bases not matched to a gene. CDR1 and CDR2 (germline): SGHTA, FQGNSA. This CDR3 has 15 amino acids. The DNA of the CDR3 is TGTGCCAGCAGTCGGACTAGCGGGGAATCCTACGAGCAGTACTTC. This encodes CASSRTSGESYEQYF.

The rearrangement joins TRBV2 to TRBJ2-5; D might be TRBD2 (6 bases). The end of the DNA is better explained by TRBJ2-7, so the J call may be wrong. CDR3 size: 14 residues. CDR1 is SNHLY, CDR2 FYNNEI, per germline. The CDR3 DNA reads TGTGCCACAACCGCGGGGCTAGCTGGCTACGAGCAGTACTTC. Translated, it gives CATTAGLAGYEQYF.

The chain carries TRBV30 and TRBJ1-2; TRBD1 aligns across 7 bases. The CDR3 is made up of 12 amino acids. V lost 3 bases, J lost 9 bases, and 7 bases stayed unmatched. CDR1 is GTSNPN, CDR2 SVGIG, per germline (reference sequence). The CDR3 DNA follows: TGTGCCTGGAGCAAGGGGGCGTACAGCTACACCTTC. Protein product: CAWSKGAYSYTF.

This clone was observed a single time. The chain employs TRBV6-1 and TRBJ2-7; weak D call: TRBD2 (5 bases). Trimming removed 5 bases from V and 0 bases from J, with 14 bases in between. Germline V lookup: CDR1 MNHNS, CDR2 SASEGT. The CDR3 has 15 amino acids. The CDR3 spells CASSFTGWDSYEQYF. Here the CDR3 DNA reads TGTGCCAGCAGTTTTACGGGGTGGGACTCCTACGAGCAGTACTTC.

CDR3 coding DNA: TGTGCCAGCAGTTTCCCCACAGGGGCAAATAGCAATCAGCCCCAGCATTTT. This translates into CASSFPTGANSNQPQHF. The rearrangement links TRBV28 to TRBJ1-5, with 7 bases matching TRBD1. The CDR3 spans 17 residues. The J segment lost 0 bases and the V segment lost 3 bases, leaving 8 bases of the junction unmatched. From germline, CDR1 is MDHEN and CDR2 SYDVKM.

In DNA, the CDR3 is TGTGCCACCAGCAGTAACAGGGTGGGAAATCAGCCCCAGCATTTT. It yields the protein CATSSNRVGNQPQHF. The chain combines TRBV15 with TRBJ1-5; the D gene is possibly TRBD1 (6 bases). Trimming shortened V by 3 bases and J by 4 bases, and 13 bases separated the two germline ends. CDR3 length equals 15 residues. From germline, CDR1 is LNHNV and CDR2 YYDKDF (reference sequence).

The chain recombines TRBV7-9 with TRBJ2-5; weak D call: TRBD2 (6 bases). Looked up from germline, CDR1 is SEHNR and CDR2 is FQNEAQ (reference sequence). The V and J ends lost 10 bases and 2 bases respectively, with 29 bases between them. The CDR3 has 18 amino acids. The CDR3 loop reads CAISAPITPGDDQETQYF. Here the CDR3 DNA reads TGTGCCATTTCCGCACCTATCACGCCGGGAGACGATCAAGAGACCCAGTACTTC.

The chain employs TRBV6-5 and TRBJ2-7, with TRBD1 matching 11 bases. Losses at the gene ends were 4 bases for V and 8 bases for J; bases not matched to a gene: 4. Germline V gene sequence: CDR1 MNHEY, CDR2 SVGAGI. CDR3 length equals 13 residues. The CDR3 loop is CASSSGQGGQQYF. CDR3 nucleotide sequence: TGTGCCAGCAGTTCGGGACAGGGGGGACAGCAGTACTTC.